Listed below are T cell receptor beta chains from one sample, sequenced in a study of T-cell reconstitution after alpha-beta-depleted transplantation in children. One entry per CDR3 protein, called by TCRdb with MiXCR from the PCR reads. The table has fewer than 700,000 distinct CDR3 sequences, roughly 13% seen once. The sample was PBMCs, mostly from graft donor cells, taken 360 days after TCRalphabeta/CD19-depleted stem cell transplant. These receptors all come from a male patient between 10 and 17 years old who had a stem cell transplant for acute myeloid leukemia, so the T cells may come from the graft donor. CDR3s include the opening cysteine and the closing phenylalanine or tryptophan. Each record gives: J gene, V gene, clone size, D gene, CDR3 DNA, CDR3 protein. The D gene is left open where the match is weak. Part of the rows lack a size; the others show once, few, many or a class for expanded clones.

TRBJ2-2	TRBV18	few	-	TGTGCCAGCTCACCATTGGAAACCGGGGAGCTGTTTTTT	CASSPLETGELFF
TRBJ1-4	TRBV3-1	few	TRBD1	TGTGCCAGCAGCCTGACAGGGGCCCCCAATGAAAAACTGTTTTTT	CASSLTGAPNEKLFF
TRBJ2-3	TRBV5-1	many	-	TGTGCCAGCAGTTTGGGGACTAGCACAGATACGCAGTATTTT	CASSLGTSTDTQYF
TRBJ2-1	TRBV4-2	-	TRBD2	TGTGCCAGCAGCCAAAGCGGGAGGGAGGCGTTCTTC	CASSQSGREAFF
TRBJ2-3	TRBV4-2	many	-	TGTGCCAGCAGCCAAGATGCCCTCCTCCAACGCACAGATACGCAGTATTTT	CASSQDALLQRTDTQYF
TRBJ1-3	TRBV12-3/TRBV12-4	-	-	TGTGCCAGCATCCACGGTGGAGGCTCTGGAAACACCATATATTTT	CASIHGGGSGNTIYF
TRBJ1-4	TRBV28	-	-	TGTGCCAGCAGGTGGGGGGCAGGTGAAAAACTGTTTTTT	CASRWGAGEKLFF
TRBJ2-7	TRBV30	-	-	TGTGCCTGGACCCAGGGGGTAGCGGGACTGGAGGAGCAGTACTTC	CAWTQGVAGLEEQYF
TRBJ2-7	TRBV12-3/TRBV12-4	-	-	TGTGCCAGCAGTTCTGGGGCCTTCTACGAGCAGTACTTC	CASSSGAFYEQYF
TRBJ2-7	TRBV20-1	few	-	TGCAGTGCTGTTCGTCTTAAGATACCCTACGAGCAGTACTTC	CSAVRLKIPYEQYF
TRBJ2-3	TRBV7-8	many	-	TGTGCCAGCAGCAGAGCCGGGCTAGGGGCGCCGGATACGCAGTATTTT	CASSRAGLGAPDTQYF
TRBJ1-1	TRBV20-1	few	-	TGCAGTGCCCCTAGGGGCAGCCTATTGAACACTGAAGCTTTCTTT	CSAPRGSLLNTEAFF
TRBJ2-1	TRBV29-1	-	TRBD2	TGCAGCGTTGGGCGGCGGGGGGAGGGTGAGCAGTTCTTC	CSVGRRGEGEQFF
TRBJ2-5	TRBV4-3	few	TRBD2	TGCGCCAGCAGCCGAGAGAAGTTGATTACCGGGACTAGTCTATTGGAGACCCAGTACTTC	CASSREKLITGTSLLETQYF
TRBJ2-2	TRBV11-3	many	-	TGTGCCAGCAGCCAAACAGAAAACACCGGGGAGCTGTTTTTT	CASSQTENTGELFF
TRBJ1-1	TRBV7-8	-	-	TGTGCCAGCAGCTTCACCCGGGACACCAGCTTCGGAGCTTTCTTT	CASSFTRDTSFGAFF
TRBJ2-1	TRBV6-2/TRBV6-3	-	TRBD1	TGTGCCAGCAGTCGCGAGACAGGGCAAAGGTACTACAATGAGCAGTTCTTC	CASSRETGQRYYNEQFF
TRBJ2-1	TRBV29-1	many	-	TGCAGCGTTGGGGACCGTAACAATGAGCAGTTCTTC	CSVGDRNNEQFF
TRBJ1-1	TRBV12-3/TRBV12-4	-	-	TGTGCCAGCAGTCAAGGACCCACCCCGGGGACTGAAGCTTTCTTT	CASSQGPTPGTEAFF
TRBJ2-1	TRBV6-1	few	TRBD2	TGTGCCAGCAACCCCATAACTAGCGGGAGGAGAAATGAGCAGTTCTTC	CASNPITSGRRNEQFF